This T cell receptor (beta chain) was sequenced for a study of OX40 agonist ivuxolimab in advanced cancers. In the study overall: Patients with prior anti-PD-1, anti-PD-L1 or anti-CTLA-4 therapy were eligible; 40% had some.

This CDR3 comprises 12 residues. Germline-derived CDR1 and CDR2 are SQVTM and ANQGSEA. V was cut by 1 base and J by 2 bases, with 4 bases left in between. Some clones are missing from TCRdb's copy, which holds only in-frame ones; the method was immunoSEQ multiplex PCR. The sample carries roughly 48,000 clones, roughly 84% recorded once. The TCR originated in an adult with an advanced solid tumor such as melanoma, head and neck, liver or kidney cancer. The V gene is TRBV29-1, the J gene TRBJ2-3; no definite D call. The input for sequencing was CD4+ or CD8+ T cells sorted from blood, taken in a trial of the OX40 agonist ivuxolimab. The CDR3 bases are TGCAGCGTTGAAGGGTCCACAGATACGCAGTATTTT. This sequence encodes CSVEGSTDTQYF.